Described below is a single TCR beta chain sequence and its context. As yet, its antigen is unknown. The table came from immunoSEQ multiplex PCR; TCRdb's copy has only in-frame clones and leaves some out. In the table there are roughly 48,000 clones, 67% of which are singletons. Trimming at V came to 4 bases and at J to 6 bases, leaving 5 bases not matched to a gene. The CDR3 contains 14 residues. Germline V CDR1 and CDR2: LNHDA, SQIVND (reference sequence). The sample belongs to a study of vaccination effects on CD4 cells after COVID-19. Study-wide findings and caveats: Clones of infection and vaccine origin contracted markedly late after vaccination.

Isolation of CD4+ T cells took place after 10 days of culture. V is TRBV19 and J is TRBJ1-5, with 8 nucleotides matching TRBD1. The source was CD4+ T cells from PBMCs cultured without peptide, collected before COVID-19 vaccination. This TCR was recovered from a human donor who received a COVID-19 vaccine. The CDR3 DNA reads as TGTGCCAGTAGTACGGACAGGGTATTTCAGCCCCAGCATTTT. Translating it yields CASSTDRVFQPQHF.